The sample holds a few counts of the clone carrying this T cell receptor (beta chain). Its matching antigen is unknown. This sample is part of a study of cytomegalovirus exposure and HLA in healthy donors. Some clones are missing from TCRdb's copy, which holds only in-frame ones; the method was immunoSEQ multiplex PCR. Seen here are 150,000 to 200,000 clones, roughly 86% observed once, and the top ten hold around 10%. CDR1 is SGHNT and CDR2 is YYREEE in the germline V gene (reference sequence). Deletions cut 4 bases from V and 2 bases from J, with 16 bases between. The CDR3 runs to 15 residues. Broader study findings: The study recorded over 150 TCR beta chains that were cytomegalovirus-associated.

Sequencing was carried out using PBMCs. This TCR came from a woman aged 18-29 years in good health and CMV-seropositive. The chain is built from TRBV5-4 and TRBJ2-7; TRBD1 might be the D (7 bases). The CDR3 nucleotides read TGTGCCAGCAGCCCAGGGGGTAGCGGAACCTACGAGCAGTACTTC. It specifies CASSPGGSGTYEQYF.